These 27 T cell receptor beta chains came from one sample sequenced in a study of blood T cell repertoires in COVID-19. Method: immunoSEQ multiplex PCR; TCRdb's copy keeps in-frame clones and lacks some. The repertoire holds just over 650,000 clones, with just under 90% as singletons. Sequencing was performed on peripheral blood. Receptors were obtained from a woman aged 18-29 years with acute or convalescent COVID-19.

The genes are TRBV4-1 and TRBJ1-3; a weak D match, TRBD1 (5 bases). Germline V CDR1 and CDR2: MGHRA, YSYEKL. The CDR3 has 18 residues. V dropped 2 bases and J dropped 0 bases, with 17 bases sitting between them. Here the CDR3 DNA reads TGCGCCAGCAGCCAACTGATAAGACAGCGAGACTCTGGAAACACCATATATTTT. This encodes CASSQLIRQRDSGNTIYF.

This chain connects TRBV13 to TRBJ1-2, with no clear D. Trimming removed 6 bases at V and 4 bases at J, with 21 bases between. Germline V lookup: CDR1 PRHDT, CDR2 FYEKMQ (reference sequence). The CDR3 has 16 residues. The CDR3 region is CASSSIIAQDLYGYTF. CDR3 sequence (DNA): TGTGCCAGCAGTTCAATTATCGCCCAGGATCTCTATGGCTACACCTTC. Full variable domain (rest looked up from reference TRBV13 and TRBJ1-2): AAGVIQSPRHLIKEKRETATLKCYPIPRHDTVYWYQQGPGQDPQFLISFYEKMQSDKGSIPDRFSAQQFSDYHSELNMSSLELGDSALYFCASSSIIAQDLYGYTFGSGTRLTVV.

This chain joins TRBV19 and TRBJ1-1; no definite D call. CDR3 length: 16 residues. The V and J ends lost 3 bases and 1 base respectively, with 15 bases between them. The germline CDR1 and CDR2 sequences are LNHDA and SQIVND (reference sequence). CDR3 nucleotides: TGTGCCAGTAGTATTACTCGCGGGAACCAGAACACTGAAGCTTTCTTT. Translating gives CASSITRGNQNTEAFF.

V is TRBV2 and J is TRBJ2-3, with D unresolved. The germline V gene has CDR1 SNHLY and CDR2 FYNNEI. The CDR3 length is 15 residues. The V end was cut by 1 base, the J end by 11 bases, with 19 bases between. The CDR3 sequence: CASSEEETETKWQYF. CDR3 coding DNA: TGTGCCAGCAGTGAAGAGGAAACAGAAACGAAATGGCAGTATTTT.

Notes on this clone: The same CDR3 arises from other DNA sequences in this sample as well. CDR3 DNA: TGTGCCAGCAGCCCGGGACAGGGGAACTATGGCTACACCTTC. Translated, it gives CASSPGQGNYGYTF. The gene calls are TRBV11-3 and TRBJ1-2; 10 bases map to TRBD1. This CDR3 spans 14 amino acids. The germline V gene encodes CDR1 SGHNT and CDR2 YENEEA. J lost 2 bases, V lost 5 bases, and 2 bases had no gene match.

V gene TRBV6-2 or TRBV6-3 combines with J gene TRBJ1-5, with TRBD1 identical over 7 bases. V shed 4 bases, J shed 7 bases, and the junction held 13 bases outside the gene matches. CDR3 size: 16 residues. Germline CDR1 MNHEY, CDR2 SVGEGT. CDR3 region: CASSFGNRGRQQPQHF. Here the CDR3 DNA reads TGTGCCAGCAGTTTCGGGAACAGGGGAAGACAGCAGCCCCAGCATTTT.

The chain uses TRBV2 and TRBJ1-2, with TRBD1 as a possible D gene (6 bases). This CDR3 is built from 17 residues. CDR1 and CDR2 from the germline V gene are SNHLY and FYNNEI. Trimming shortened V by 3 bases and J by 5 bases, and 22 bases separated the two germline ends. CDR3 protein: CASSDPLGTGRDYGYTF. The CDR3 DNA reads as TGTGCCAGCAGTGATCCCTTGGGAACAGGGCGTGATTATGGCTACACCTTC.

CDR3 amino acids: CASHVVQGAKGNTEAFF. The CDR3 DNA sequence: TGTGCCAGTCATGTGGTACAGGGGGCAAAGGGAAACACTGAAGCTTTCTTT. This sequence joins TRBV19 and TRBJ1-1, with 9 bases aligning to TRBD1. From germline, CDR1 is LNHDA and CDR2 SQIVND (reference sequence). CDR3 length: 17 residues. Trimming at V came to 8 bases and at J to 2 bases, leaving 15 bases not matched to a gene.

On this clone itself: The sample carries other DNA sequences with the same CDR3. This chain joins TRBV3-1 (or the pseudogene TRBV3-2) and TRBJ1-1, with a possible D match to TRBD1 (5 bases). Germline V gene data show CDR1 as LGHDT and CDR2 as YNNKEL (reference sequence). Deletions cut 0 bases from V and 11 bases from J, with 10 bases between. The CDR3 has 12 amino acids. In DNA form, the CDR3 reads TGTGCCAGCAGCCAAGAGGGGCTTGGGGCTTTCTTT. Protein product: CASSQEGLGAFF.

This clone is a singleton in its sample. The rearrangement joins TRBV10-3 to TRBJ2-7; D is unresolved. The V gene's germline CDR1 is ENHRY and CDR2 SYGVKD. The CDR3 is made up of 14 amino acids. Trimming cost V 0 bases and J 3 bases, with 9 bases left between them. CDR3 sequence: CAISESGSGYEQYF. As DNA, the CDR3 is TGTGCCATCAGTGAGTCAGGATCGGGCTACGAGCAGTACTTC.

The genes are TRBV19 and TRBJ1-2, with D perhaps matching TRBD1 (6 bases). This CDR3 is 16 amino acids long. Germline CDR1 reads LNHDA; CDR2 reads SQIVND (reference sequence). Trimming removed 5 bases from V and 0 bases from J, with 16 bases in between. The CDR3: CASSPTTGRTNYGYTF. The CDR3 DNA reads TGTGCCAGTAGTCCGACGACAGGACGTACTAACTATGGCTACACCTTC.

The chain is built from TRBV4-1 and TRBJ1-5; no clear D. The length of the CDR3 is 15 residues. Germline values: CDR1 MGHRA, CDR2 YSYEKL. The V end was cut by 0 bases, the J end by 2 bases, with 8 bases between. CDR3 protein: CASSQDPRGNQPQHF. Written as DNA, the CDR3 is TGCGCCAGCAGCCAAGATCCCCGGGGCAATCAGCCCCAGCATTTT.

This clone has just one count. This chain joins TRBV7-9 and TRBJ2-5; D is undetermined. CDR1 SEHNR and CDR2 FQNEAQ come from the germline V gene (reference sequence). The germline V and J ends were trimmed by 4 bases and 1 base, with 13 bases remaining between them. The CDR3 is 15 residues long. The CDR3 sequence is CASSSRRGPQETQYF. For the CDR3, the DNA is TGTGCCAGCAGCTCACGCCGTGGCCCCCAAGAGACCCAGTACTTC.

On this clone: The junction does not match germline at one end; this may be a read error. V gene TRBV7-3 combines with J gene TRBJ1-2, with 7 bases lining up with TRBD1. The V gene's germline CDR1 is SGHTA and CDR2 FQGTGA. The CDR3 spans 13 residues. The CDR3: CASSFGQGVFCNF. CDR3 DNA sequence: TGTGCCAGCAGCTTCGGCCAGGGGGTTTTTTGTAACTTC.

The chain carries TRBV9 and TRBJ1-6, with D maybe TRBD1 (5 bases). The V gene lost 4 bases and the J gene lost 7 bases, with 15 bases spanning the gap. Per the germline V gene, CDR1 is SGDLS and CDR2 is YYNGEE. The CDR3 contains 15 residues. The CDR3 region is CASSPPGGQNSPLHF. CDR3 bases: TGTGCCAGCAGCCCCCCCGGGGGTCAGAATTCACCCCTCCACTTT.

V usage is TRBV7-2 and J usage is TRBJ2-7; D perhaps matches TRBD1 (6 bases). Trimming pared 1 base from V and 4 bases from J, leaving 8 bases between. Germline V gene data show CDR1 as SGHTA and CDR2 as FQGNSA. This CDR3 has 13 residues. DNA of the CDR3: TGTGCCAGCAGCTTAGACAGGGTTTACGAGCAGTACTTC. As protein: CASSLDRVYEQYF.

The chain recombines TRBV10-3 with TRBJ1-3; D is unclear. Trimming took 4 bases from V and 0 from J, leaving 16 bases between them. Germline V gene lookup returns CDR1 ENHRY and CDR2 SYGVKD. The CDR3 loop spans 17 amino acids. The CDR3 is CAISGPAGSGSGNTIYF. The DNA for the CDR3 is TGTGCCATCAGTGGACCGGCGGGGAGCGGCTCTGGAAACACCATATATTTT.

The chain recombines TRBV18 with TRBJ1-1; D remains unclear. Trimming stripped 0 bases from V and 1 base from J, with 9 bases between. In germline, CDR1 is KGHSH, CDR2 LQKENI. CDR3 length: 15 amino acids. CDR3 protein: CASSPPAQKNTEAFF. As DNA, the CDR3 is TGTGCCAGCTCACCACCGGCCCAGAAGAACACTGAAGCTTTCTTT.

CDR3 protein: CASRIFGNHKGTEAFF. CDR3 DNA: TGTGCCAGCAGGATTTTTGGCAACCATAAGGGGACTGAAGCTTTCTTT. The chain has TRBV2 and TRBJ1-1; D is possibly TRBD1 (5 bases). The CDR3 is made up of 16 amino acids. CDR1 is SNHLY, CDR2 FYNNEI, per germline. Trimming removed 6 bases at V and 5 bases at J, with 22 bases between. Full variable domain (remainder filled in from reference TRBV2 and TRBJ1-1): EPEVTQTPSHQVTQMGQEVILRCVPISNHLYFYWYRQILGQKVEFLVSFYNNEISEKSEIFDDQFSVERPDGSNFTLKIRSTKLEDSAMYFCASRIFGNHKGTEAFFGQGTRLTVV.

This chain connects TRBV7-9 to TRBJ2-3; weak D call: TRBD2 (5 bases). Germline loops: CDR1 SEHNR, CDR2 FQNEAQ (reference sequence). CDR3 length: 16 amino acids. With 4 bases removed from V and 4 bases from J, the gap between germline ends came to 18 bases. CDR3 DNA sequence: TGTGCCAGCAGCTATAACGTGGGAGATCTCTCAGATACGCAGTATTTT. Encoded protein: CASSYNVGDLSDTQYF.

The gene calls are TRBV7-2 and TRBJ2-4, with TRBD1 identical over 10 bases. Germline loops: CDR1 SGHTA, CDR2 FQGNSA. Trimming cost V 5 bases and J 9 bases; bases outside gene matches: 13. There are 16 residues in the CDR3. Here the CDR3 DNA reads TGTGCCAGCAGCATGACAGGGGGCTGGCGGGATAGCATTCAGTACTTC. Protein product: CASSMTGGWRDSIQYF.

The chain couples TRBV4-1 to TRBJ1-5; 10 bases match TRBD1. CDR3 size: 17 residues. CDR1 is MGHRA, CDR2 YSYEKL, per germline. Trimming at V came to 5 bases and at J to 4 bases, leaving 11 bases not matched to a gene. In DNA, the CDR3 is TGCGCCAGCAGCAAAAACGACGGGACAGGGGCAAATCAGCCCCAGCATTTT. The encoded protein is CASSKNDGTGANQPQHF.

The genes are TRBV29-1 and TRBJ1-2; 7 bases fit TRBD1. V lost 8 bases and J lost 3; bases outside the gene matches: 3. CDR3 length equals 11 residues. CDR1 and CDR2 from the germline V gene are SQVTM and ANQGSEA. The CDR3 spells CSYTGDYGYTF. The CDR3 DNA follows: TGCAGCTATACAGGGGACTATGGCTACACCTTC.

The rearrangement links TRBV5-1 to TRBJ2-7, with D perhaps TRBD2 (7 bases). From germline, CDR1 is SGHRS and CDR2 YFSETQ. V lost 0 bases and J 4 bases, leaving 14 bases between the germline ends. CDR3 size: 15 residues. This chain's CDR3 is CASSLAFGGLYEQYF. CDR3 nucleotide sequence: TGCGCCAGCAGCTTGGCCTTCGGGGGGCTGTACGAGCAGTACTTC.

The rearrangement links TRBV29-1 to TRBJ1-6; 8 bases agree with TRBD1. The germline V gene encodes CDR1 SQVTM and CDR2 ANQGSEA. The CDR3 consists of 14 residues. V lost 3 bases and J lost 7; bases outside the gene matches: 5. Here the CDR3 DNA reads TGCAGCGTTGACAGGGGGCGGGAAAATTCACCCCTCCACTTT. Amino acid sequence: CSVDRGRENSPLHF.

V usage is TRBV13 and J usage is TRBJ2-7; TRBD1 is a possible D gene (6 bases). The V end lost 0 bases, the J end lost 8 bases, and 14 bases lay between the germline ends. Germline V CDR1 and CDR2: PRHDT, FYEKMQ (reference sequence). The CDR3 has 14 amino acids. The CDR3 DNA follows: TGTGCCAGCAGCTTAGGTCCCGGACAGAGGAAGCAGTACTTC. Its protein is CASSLGPGQRKQYF.

The chain is built from TRBV29-1 and TRBJ1-2, with TRBD1 matching over 7 bases. The germline CDR1 and CDR2 sequences are SQVTM and ANQGSEA. Germline trimming cut 4 bases from V and 7 bases from J; bases unmatched to any gene: 12. The CDR3 loop spans 14 amino acids. This CDR3 reads CSVGKGTALGGYTF. CDR3 sequence (DNA): TGCAGCGTTGGAAAGGGGACAGCGCTAGGTGGCTACACCTTC.